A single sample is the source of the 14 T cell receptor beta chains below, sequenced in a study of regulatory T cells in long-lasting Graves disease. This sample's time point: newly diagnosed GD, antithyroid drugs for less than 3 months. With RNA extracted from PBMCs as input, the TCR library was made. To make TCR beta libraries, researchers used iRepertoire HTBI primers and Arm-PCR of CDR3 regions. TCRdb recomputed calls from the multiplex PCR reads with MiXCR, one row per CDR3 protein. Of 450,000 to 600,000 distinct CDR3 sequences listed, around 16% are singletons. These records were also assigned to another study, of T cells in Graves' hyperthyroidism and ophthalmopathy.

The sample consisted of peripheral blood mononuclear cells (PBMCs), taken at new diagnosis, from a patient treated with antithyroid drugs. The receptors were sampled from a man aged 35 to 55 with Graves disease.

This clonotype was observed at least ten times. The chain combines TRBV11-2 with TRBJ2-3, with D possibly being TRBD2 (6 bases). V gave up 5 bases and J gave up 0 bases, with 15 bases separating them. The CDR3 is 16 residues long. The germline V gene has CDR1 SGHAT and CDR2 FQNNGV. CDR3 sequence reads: CASSPGLLSSTDTQYF. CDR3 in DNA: TGTGCCAGCAGCCCCGGACTACTATCTAGCACAGATACGCAGTATTTT.

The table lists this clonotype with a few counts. This CDR3 is CSVETGATDTQYF. For the CDR3, the DNA is TGCAGCGTTGAGACAGGGGCGACAGATACGCAGTATTTT. The chain carries TRBV29-1 and TRBJ2-3, with 8 nucleotides matching TRBD1. The V gene end was trimmed by 3 bases and the J gene end by 3 bases; junction bases not matched to a gene: 2. Germline CDR1 is SQVTM and CDR2 is ANQGSEA. This CDR3 has 13 amino acids.

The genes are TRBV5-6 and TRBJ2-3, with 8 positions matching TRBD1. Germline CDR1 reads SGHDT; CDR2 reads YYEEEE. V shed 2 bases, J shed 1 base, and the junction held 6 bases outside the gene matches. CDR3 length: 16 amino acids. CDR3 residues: CASSFQGAGGTDTQYF. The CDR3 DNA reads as TGTGCCAGCAGCTTCCAGGGGGCAGGGGGCACAGATACGCAGTATTTT.

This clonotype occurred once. The CDR3 region is CASSLAGGRQDTQYF. The CDR3 region has the DNA TGTGCCAGCAGCTTAGCGGGAGGGAGACAAGATACGCAGTATTTT. The gene calls are TRBV7-2 and TRBJ2-3; TRBD2 matches at 7 bases. The CDR3 contains 15 residues. V lost 0 bases to trimming and J lost 5 bases; unmatched junction nucleotides: 5. Germline CDR1 reads SGHTA; CDR2 reads FQGNSA.

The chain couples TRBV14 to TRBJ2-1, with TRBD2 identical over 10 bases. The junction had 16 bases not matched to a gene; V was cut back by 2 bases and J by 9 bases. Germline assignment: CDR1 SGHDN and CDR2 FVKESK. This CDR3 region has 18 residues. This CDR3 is CASSQNEGLANAAGEQFF. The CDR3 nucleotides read TGTGCCAGCAGCCAAAACGAGGGACTAGCGAATGCCGCAGGTGAGCAGTTCTTC.

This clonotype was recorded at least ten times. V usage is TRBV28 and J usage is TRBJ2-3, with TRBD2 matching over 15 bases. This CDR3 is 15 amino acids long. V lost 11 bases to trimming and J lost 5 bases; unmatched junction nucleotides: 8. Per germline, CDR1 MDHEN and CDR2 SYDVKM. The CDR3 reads CACGTSGRRKDTQYF. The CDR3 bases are TGTGCCTGCGGGACTAGCGGGAGGCGAAAAGATACGCAGTATTTT.

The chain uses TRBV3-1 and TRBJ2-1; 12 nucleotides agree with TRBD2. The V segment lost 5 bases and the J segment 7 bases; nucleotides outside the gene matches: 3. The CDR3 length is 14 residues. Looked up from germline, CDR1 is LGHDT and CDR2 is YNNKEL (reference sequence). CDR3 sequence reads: CASSGLAGKNEQFF. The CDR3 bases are TGTGCCAGCAGCGGACTAGCGGGAAAAAATGAGCAGTTCTTC.

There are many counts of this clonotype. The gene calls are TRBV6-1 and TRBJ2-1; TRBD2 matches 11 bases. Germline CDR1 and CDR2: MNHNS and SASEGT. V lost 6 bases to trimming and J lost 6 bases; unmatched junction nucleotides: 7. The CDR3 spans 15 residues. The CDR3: CASSLTSGDLNEQFF. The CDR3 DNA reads TGTGCCAGCAGCCTGACTAGCGGGGACCTCAATGAGCAGTTCTTC.

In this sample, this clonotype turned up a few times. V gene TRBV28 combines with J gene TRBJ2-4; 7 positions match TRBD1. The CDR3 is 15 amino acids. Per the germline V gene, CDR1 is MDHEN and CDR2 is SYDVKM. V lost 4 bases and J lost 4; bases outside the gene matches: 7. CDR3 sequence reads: CASSWADRLKNIQYF. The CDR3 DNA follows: TGTGCCAGCAGTTGGGCGGACAGGTTAAAAAACATTCAGTACTTC.

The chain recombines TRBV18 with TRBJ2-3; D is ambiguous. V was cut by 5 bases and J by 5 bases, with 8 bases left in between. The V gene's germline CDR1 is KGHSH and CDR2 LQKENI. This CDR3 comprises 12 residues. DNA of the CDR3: TGTGCCAGCTCATCGCGACTAGATACGCAGTATTTT. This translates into CASSSRLDTQYF.

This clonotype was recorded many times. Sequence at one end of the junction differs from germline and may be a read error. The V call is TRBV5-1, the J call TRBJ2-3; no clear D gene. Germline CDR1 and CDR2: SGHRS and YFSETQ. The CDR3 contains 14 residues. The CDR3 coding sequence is TGTGCCAGCAGCTCTAGAGCTAGCACAGATACGCAGTATTTT. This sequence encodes CASSSRASTDTQYF.

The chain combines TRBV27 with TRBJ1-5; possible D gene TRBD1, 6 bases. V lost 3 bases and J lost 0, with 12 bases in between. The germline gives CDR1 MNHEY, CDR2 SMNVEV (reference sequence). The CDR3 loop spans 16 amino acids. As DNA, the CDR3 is TGTGCCAGCAGTTTCCTGACAGGAGGTAGCAATCAGCCCCAGCATTTT. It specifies CASSFLTGGSNQPQHF.

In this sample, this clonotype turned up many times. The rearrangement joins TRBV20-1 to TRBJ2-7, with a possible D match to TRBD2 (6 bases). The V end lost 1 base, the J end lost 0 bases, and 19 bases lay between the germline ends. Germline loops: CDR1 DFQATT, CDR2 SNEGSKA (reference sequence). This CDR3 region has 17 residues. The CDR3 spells CSARVIGMGRLSYEQYF. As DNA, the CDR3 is TGCAGTGCTAGAGTCATAGGTATGGGGAGGCTCTCCTACGAGCAGTACTTC.

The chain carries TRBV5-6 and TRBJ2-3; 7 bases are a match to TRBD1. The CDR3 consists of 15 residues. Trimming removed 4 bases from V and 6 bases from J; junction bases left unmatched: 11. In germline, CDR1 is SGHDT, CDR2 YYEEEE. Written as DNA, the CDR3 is TGTGCCAGCAGCCCCCCGGGGCCCAGGGGGGATACGCAGTATTTT. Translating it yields CASSPPGPRGDTQYF. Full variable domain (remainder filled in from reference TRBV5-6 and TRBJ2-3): DAGVTQSPTHLIKTRGQQVTLRCSPKSGHDTVSWYQQALGQGPQFIFQYYEEEERQRGNFPDRFSGHQFPNYSSELNVNALLLGDSALYLCASSPPGPRGDTQYFGPGTRLTVL.